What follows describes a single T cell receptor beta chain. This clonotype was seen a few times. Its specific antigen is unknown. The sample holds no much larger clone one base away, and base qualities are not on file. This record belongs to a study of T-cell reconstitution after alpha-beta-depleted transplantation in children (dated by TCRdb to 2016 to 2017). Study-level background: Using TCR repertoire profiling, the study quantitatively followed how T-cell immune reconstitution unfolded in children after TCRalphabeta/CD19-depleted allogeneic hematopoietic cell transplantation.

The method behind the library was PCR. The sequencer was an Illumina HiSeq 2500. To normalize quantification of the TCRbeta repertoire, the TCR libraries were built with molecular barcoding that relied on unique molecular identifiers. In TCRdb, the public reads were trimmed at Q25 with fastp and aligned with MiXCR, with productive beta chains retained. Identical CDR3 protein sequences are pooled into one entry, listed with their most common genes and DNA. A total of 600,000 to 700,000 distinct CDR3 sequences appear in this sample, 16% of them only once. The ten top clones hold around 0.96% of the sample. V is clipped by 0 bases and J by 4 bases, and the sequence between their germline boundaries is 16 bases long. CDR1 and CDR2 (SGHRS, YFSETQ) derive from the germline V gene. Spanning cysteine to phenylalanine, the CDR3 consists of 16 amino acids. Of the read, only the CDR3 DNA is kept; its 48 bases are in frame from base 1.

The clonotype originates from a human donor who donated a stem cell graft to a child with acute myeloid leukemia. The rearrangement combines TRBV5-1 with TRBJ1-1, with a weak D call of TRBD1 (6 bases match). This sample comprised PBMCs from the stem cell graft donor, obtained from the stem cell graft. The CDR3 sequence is CASSLAGQGYSTEAFF. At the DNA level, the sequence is TGCGCCAGCAGCTTGGCGGGGCAGGGGTATAGCACTGAAGCTTTCTTT.